A single sample gave rise to the 22 T cell receptor beta chains below, sequenced in a study of blood T cell repertoires in COVID-19. Generated by immunoSEQ multiplex PCR, the TCRdb table keeps only in-frame clones and is missing some. Counted here are more than 95,000 clones, about 90% occurring once; the ten biggest clones make up 6.2%. The sequenced material came from peripheral blood. The receptors shown here come from a human donor in a cohort sampled during active COVID-19.

The chain couples TRBV11-2 to TRBJ2-7, with TRBD2 identical over 8 bases. This CDR3 is built from 15 residues. V dropped 6 bases and J dropped 0; count of bases not matched to a gene: 7. The V gene's germline CDR1 is SGHAT and CDR2 FQNNGV. The CDR3 sequence: CASSRGGSSSYEQYF. CDR3 bases: TGTGCCAGCAGTCGCGGGGGGTCGAGCTCCTACGAGCAGTACTTC. Complete variable domain (other parts from reference TRBV11-2 and TRBJ2-7): EAGVAQSPRYKIIEKRQSVAFWCNPISGHATLYWYQQILGQGPKLLIQFQNNGVVDDSQLPKDRFSAERLKGVDSTLKIQPAKLEDSAVYLCASSRGGSSSYEQYFGPGTRLTVT.

This clone showed up just once. The chain carries TRBV29-1 and TRBJ1-2, with 8 bases that match TRBD1. V shed 1 base, J shed 8 bases, and the junction held 3 bases outside the gene matches. Germline V gene data show CDR1 as SQVTM and CDR2 as ANQGSEA. The CDR3 spans 12 residues. The CDR3 region is CSVEGQGLGYTF. DNA of the CDR3: TGCAGCGTTGAAGGACAGGGGTTGGGCTACACCTTC.

The CDR3 reads CASSEGTSSYEQYF. As DNA, the CDR3 is TGTGCCAGCAGTGAGGGCACTAGCTCCTACGAGCAGTACTTC. The chain is built from TRBV9 and TRBJ2-7, with D possibly TRBD2 on 5 matching bases. Germline CDR1 reads SGDLS; CDR2 reads YYNGEE. V was shortened by 5 bases and J by 0 bases, with 12 bases between the two germline ends. This CDR3 region has 14 residues. Together with reference TRBV9 and TRBJ2-7, the CDR3 gives the full variable domain: DSGVTQTPKHLITATGQRVTLRCSPRSGDLSVYWYQQSLDQGLQFLIQYYNGEERAKGNILERFSAQQFPDLHSELNLSSLELGDSALYFCASSEGTSSYEQYFGPGTRLTVT.

V and J are TRBV6-2 or TRBV6-3 and TRBJ1-6; D remains ambiguous. Trimming shortened V by 6 bases and J by 10 bases, and 19 bases separated the two germline ends. The CDR3 has 15 amino acids. Germline CDR1 and CDR2: MNHEY and SVGEGT. For the CDR3, the DNA is TGTGCCAGCAGCTCGACCTCCCCCTTGGAGTCACCCCTCCACTTT. It translates to CASSSTSPLESPLHF.

The chain is built from TRBV2 and TRBJ2-4, with TRBD2 identical over 16 bases. This CDR3 comprises 17 residues. CDR1 is SNHLY, CDR2 FYNNEI, per germline. The V and J ends lost 7 bases and 5 bases, in that order; junction bases with no gene match: 8. CDR3 residues: CASKGLAGGPSENIQYF. CDR3 coding DNA: TGTGCCAGCAAGGGACTAGCGGGGGGGCCAAGCGAAAACATTCAGTACTTC.

The CDR3, as DNA: TGTGCCACCAGTCTCGGGGGGGCGGGGAATGAGCAGTTCTTC. It translates to CATSLGGAGNEQFF. The rearrangement uses TRBV24-1 and TRBJ2-1; 8 positions match TRBD2. The CDR3 sequence is 14 residues long. J gave up 7 bases and V 6 bases, and 7 bases lay outside the gene matches. In germline, CDR1 is KGHDR, CDR2 SFDVKD.

This chain connects TRBV19 to TRBJ2-7; no clear D. The CDR3 totals 14 residues. V lost 1 base and J 0 bases, leaving 7 bases between the germline ends. In germline, CDR1 is LNHDA, CDR2 SQIVND (reference sequence). CDR3 residues: CASSIGGNSYEQYF. The CDR3, as DNA: TGTGCCAGTAGTATAGGCGGAAACTCCTACGAGCAGTACTTC. The variable domain in full, completed from reference TRBV19 and TRBJ2-7, reads DGGITQSPKYLFRKEGQNVTLSCEQNLNHDAMYWYRQDPGQGLRLIYYSQIVNDFQKGDIAEGYSVSREKKESFPLTVTSAQKNPTAFYLCASSIGGNSYEQYFGPGTRLTVT.

DNA for the CDR3: TGTGCCAGCAGCAATCCCGGCGGGGCTGAAGCTTTCTTT. Protein sequence: CASSNPGGAEAFF. The genes are TRBV6-2 or TRBV6-3 and TRBJ1-1, with D unresolved. The V end was cut by 6 bases, the J end by 6 bases, with 14 bases between. Germline V gene sequence: CDR1 MNHEY, CDR2 SVGEGT. The CDR3 covers 13 residues.

This clone was recorded only once. The chain carries TRBV11-1 and TRBJ2-7, with no clear D. Trimming cost V 0 bases and J 5 bases, with 5 bases left between them. Germline-derived CDR1 and CDR2 are SGHAT and FQDESV (reference sequence). The CDR3 consists of 12 residues. The CDR3 DNA reads TGTGCCAGCAGCTTAGCGGGCCACGAGCAGTACTTC. This sequence encodes CASSLAGHEQYF.

The rearrangement uses TRBV10-3 and TRBJ1-4; TRBD1 agrees at 11 bases. The V and J ends lost 7 bases and 7 bases, in that order; junction bases with no gene match: 5. The CDR3 spans 14 residues. The V gene's germline CDR1 is ENHRY and CDR2 SYGVKD. The CDR3 loop is CAIKPGTGGEKLFF. CDR3 in DNA: TGTGCCATCAAACCCGGGACAGGGGGTGAAAAACTGTTTTTT.

The chain is built from TRBV7-9 and TRBJ2-3; D call uncertain. Trimming removed 5 bases from V and 1 base from J, with 13 bases in between. This CDR3 region has 15 residues. The V gene's germline CDR1 is SEHNR and CDR2 FQNEAQ (reference sequence). CDR3 sequence: CASSPPWSGTDTQYF. In nucleotides, the CDR3 is TGTGCCAGCAGCCCCCCCTGGAGCGGCACAGATACGCAGTATTTT.

This rearrangement joins TRBV18 to TRBJ2-5, with 10 nucleotides matching TRBD2. V dropped 3 bases and J dropped 3; count of bases not matched to a gene: 4. CDR3 length equals 15 residues. Per germline, CDR1 KGHSH and CDR2 LQKENI. CDR3 loop: CASSPVLAGKETQYF. In DNA, the CDR3 is TGTGCCAGCTCACCGGTACTAGCGGGGAAAGAGACCCAGTACTTC. Variable domain in full (rest from reference TRBV18 and TRBJ2-5): NAGVMQNPRHLVRRRGQEARLRCSPMKGHSHVYWYRQLPEEGLKFMVYLQKENIIDESGMPKERFSAEFPKEGPSILRIQQVVRGDSAAYFCASSPVLAGKETQYFGPGTRLLVL.

This chain connects TRBV19 to TRBJ1-3, with D perhaps matching TRBD1 (6 bases). This CDR3 is built from 13 residues. Per germline, CDR1 LNHDA and CDR2 SQIVND (reference sequence). V lost 10 bases and J 4 bases, leaving 14 bases between the germline ends. DNA of the CDR3: TGTGCCACCAAAATGACAGGCGGAAACACCATATATTTT. This codes for CATKMTGGNTIYF.

This chain connects TRBV29-1 to TRBJ2-5, with D tentatively TRBD2 (5 bases). This CDR3 spans 12 amino acids. The germline V and J ends were trimmed by 5 bases and 2 bases, with 9 bases remaining between them. Germline loops: CDR1 SQVTM, CDR2 ANQGSEA. CDR3 DNA: TGCAGCGTTCTTGCGGGTCAAGAGACCCAGTACTTC. Encoded protein: CSVLAGQETQYF.

The chain carries TRBV3-1 (or the pseudogene TRBV3-2) and TRBJ2-2; TRBD1 aligns across 9 bases. The CDR3 has 15 residues. Per the germline V gene, CDR1 is LGHDT and CDR2 is YNNKEL (reference sequence). Trimming removed 4 bases from V and 5 bases from J; junction bases left unmatched: 5. CDR3 protein: CASSRWTGVTGELFF. DNA for the CDR3: TGTGCCAGCAGCCGATGGACAGGGGTAACCGGGGAGCTGTTTTTT.

The CDR3 DNA reads as TGTGCCAGCTCACCACCAACTAGCGGCCTTGAGGAGACCCAGTACTTC. It translates to CASSPPTSGLEETQYF. This chain joins TRBV18 and TRBJ2-5; 8 positions agree with TRBD2. V shed 0 bases, J shed 5 bases, and the junction held 8 bases outside the gene matches. CDR1 KGHSH and CDR2 LQKENI come from the germline V gene. The CDR3 extends over 16 amino acids.

The chain uses TRBV19 and TRBJ1-2; 7 nucleotides match TRBD1. The V gene's germline CDR1 is LNHDA and CDR2 SQIVND (reference sequence). The ends lost 6 bases at V and 2 bases at J; junction bases unmatched: 6. The CDR3 has 14 amino acids. The CDR3 loop is CASSQQGFNYGYTF. The CDR3 DNA is TGTGCCAGTAGCCAACAGGGGTTCAACTATGGCTACACCTTC.

The chain links TRBV24-1 to TRBJ2-3; D possibly corresponds to TRBD1 (7 bases). Looked up from germline, CDR1 is KGHDR and CDR2 is SFDVKD. V was trimmed by 3 bases and J by 1 base, leaving 13 bases between them. The length of the CDR3 is 16 residues. CDR3 region: CATSDRLRGGTDTQYF. CDR3 nucleotide sequence: TGTGCCACCAGTGATCGCCTCAGGGGGGGCACAGATACGCAGTATTTT.

This sequence joins TRBV19 and TRBJ1-5; TRBD1 matches 7 bases. The CDR3 is 14 residues long. CDR1 LNHDA and CDR2 SQIVND come from the germline V gene (reference sequence). Trimming removed 4 bases from V and 2 bases from J; junction bases left unmatched: 2. The CDR3 here is CASSNQGGNQPQHF. In nucleotides, the CDR3 is TGTGCCAGTAGTAACCAGGGGGGCAATCAGCCCCAGCATTTT.

CDR3 loop: CASSPRTSGGDEQFF. CDR3 nucleotide sequence: TGTGCCAGCTCACCACGGACTAGCGGAGGGGATGAGCAGTTCTTC. The rearrangement uses TRBV18 and TRBJ2-1; 10 bases fit TRBD2. The trim removed 1 base at V and 8 bases at J, leaving 5 bases unmatched. Germline loops: CDR1 KGHSH, CDR2 LQKENI. The CDR3 is 15 amino acids.

This chain joins TRBV21-1 and TRBJ2-3; the table's D call, TRBD2, was not checked against the DNA. TRBV21-1 is tagged as a pseudogene. There are 16 residues in the CDR3. CDR3 region: CASSKGPGRHTDTQYF. As DNA, the CDR3 is TGTGCCAGCAGCAAAGGTCCTGGGAGACACACAGATACGCAGTATTTT.

This chain links TRBV24-1 with TRBJ2-1; the match to TRBD2 covers 10 bases. Germline loops: CDR1 KGHDR, CDR2 SFDVKD. The ends lost 3 bases at V and 3 bases at J; junction bases unmatched: 4. The CDR3 is 16 residues long. CDR3 residues: CATSDPGLAFYNEQFF. CDR3 sequence (DNA): TGTGCCACCAGTGATCCGGGACTAGCGTTCTACAATGAGCAGTTCTTC.